The entry below describes one T cell receptor (beta chain). This CDR3 spans 13 amino acids. Germline CDR1 SGHRS, CDR2 YFSETQ. The ends were cut back, 3 bases at V and 6 bases at J, with 13 bases in the middle. The record originates from a study of identical twins. TCRdb recomputed calls from the 5' RACE reads with MiXCR, one row per CDR3 protein. The sample consists of under 800,000 distinct CDR3 sequences, over 20% of them appearing once. These data also featured in a second study, about T cells expressing NK-cell markers. This second study says: Obtained from sorted CD3+CD56+NKG2C+, CD3+CD56+NKG2C- and CD3+CD56-NKG2C+ T cells were the TCR beta repertoires. These same clonotypes (in four donors) also led the CD3+CD56-NKG2C+ fraction.

Sample: PBMCs. This receptor was obtained from a woman aged 18 to 35 in good health. This chain joins TRBV5-1 and TRBJ2-7; possibly TRBD2 for D (5 bases). Here the CDR3 DNA reads TGCGCCAGCAGCTCCTCTGACGGAGGCGAGCAGTACTTC. Translation: CASSSSDGGEQYF. The variable domain in full, with the rest retrieved from reference TRBV5-1 and TRBJ2-7, is KAGVTQTPRYLIKTRGQQVTLSCSPISGHRSVSWYQQTPGQGLQFLFEYFSETQRNKGNFPGRFSGRQFSNSRSEMNVSTLELGDSALYLCASSSSDGGEQYFGPGTRLTVT.